This T cell receptor (beta chain) derives from a study of CD8+CD57+ T cells in acquired aplastic anemia. Study overall: CD4+ and CD8+ cells, once sorted, gave DNA averaging roughly 3.2 ug. Points from the study as a whole: Between the patient and control groups, CD8+ Simpson's diversity did not differ significantly. Between patients and controls, approximately 29 CD8+ CDR3 sequences were found in common.

V lost 8 bases to trimming and J lost 0 bases; unmatched junction nucleotides: 5. Germline CDR1 reads ENHRY; CDR2 reads SYGVKD. The CDR3 is made up of 15 amino acids. Patients chosen for sequencing had shown CD8+CD57+ cell expansion by flow cytometry. Diagnosis of severe acquired aplastic anemia applied to all patients. Of note for this clonotype: Its antigen remains unidentified.

Genomic DNA, serving as template, underwent TCR beta VDJ and CDR3 profiling. Each CDR3 protein gets one entry after TCRdb re-called the reads with MiXCR. Among 200,000 to 250,000 distinct CDR3 sequences listed, around 49% were seen once. The chain has TRBV10-3 and TRBJ1-3, with 9 bases identical to TRBD1. This receptor was taken from a human donor with aplastic anemia. Sequenced sample: sorted CD4+, CD8+, or CD8+CD57+ T cells (not recorded which) from PBMCs. CDR3 loop: CAIGTTGGSGNTIYF. CDR3 nucleotide sequence: TGTGCCATCGGCACGACAGGGGGCTCTGGAAACACCATATATTTT.